The 32 T cell receptor beta chains in this list originate from one sample, sequenced in a study of blood T cell repertoires in COVID-19. Assay used: immunoSEQ multiplex PCR; TCRdb lists only in-frame clones, some missing. The repertoire holds approximately 150,000 clones, with 70% to 80% as singletons. Sequenced material: PBMCs or T cells enriched from blood (not recorded which). These receptors were collected from a woman in her 70s in a cohort exposed to, infected with or recovered from COVID-19 (not recorded which).

V usage is TRBV28 and J usage is TRBJ2-2, with TRBD2 matching 12 bases. This CDR3 is 16 amino acids long. Unmatched junction bases numbered 3, after V lost 3 bases and J lost 4 bases. From germline, CDR1 is MDHEN and CDR2 SYDVKM. CDR3 sequence reads: CASSLPSGRGTGELFF. As DNA, the CDR3 is TGTGCCAGCAGTTTGCCTAGCGGGAGGGGCACCGGGGAGCTGTTTTTT.

The CDR3 loop is CASSWDRSYGYTF. The CDR3 nucleotides are TGTGCCAGCAGTTGGGACAGGTCTTATGGCTACACCTTC. The chain combines TRBV12-3 or TRBV12-4 with TRBJ1-2; 8 bases fit TRBD1. After removal of 4 bases from V and 5 bases from J, the junction contained 3 bases not matched to a gene. The CDR3 loop spans 13 amino acids.

The chain links TRBV29-1 to TRBJ2-1, with 15 bases identical to TRBD2. This CDR3 has 17 amino acids. Germline assignment: CDR1 SQVTM and CDR2 ANQGSEA. V lost 3 bases, J lost 0 bases, and 3 bases stayed unmatched. CDR3 nucleotide sequence: TGCAGCGTTGACGGGACTAGCGGGGGGAGCTCCTACAATGAGCAGTTCTTC. Translation gives CSVDGTSGGSSYNEQFF.

This clone appeared a few times. This CDR3 is CASRGLPGLAGGTDTQYF. For the CDR3, the DNA is TGTGCCAGCAGAGGATTACCGGGACTAGCGGGAGGGACAGATACGCAGTATTTT. The V call is TRBV2, the J call TRBJ2-3; 16 bases line up with TRBD2. The CDR3 is made up of 18 amino acids. J gave up 3 bases and V 6 bases, and 9 bases lay outside the gene matches. Germline loops: CDR1 SNHLY, CDR2 FYNNEI.

V and J are TRBV5-5 and TRBJ1-5; TRBD1 is a possible D gene (5 bases). The CDR3 totals 18 residues. V dropped 2 bases and J dropped 9 bases, with 27 bases sitting between them. Germline CDR1 and CDR2: SGHKS and YYEKEE (reference sequence). The CDR3 is CASSFLLIRGAMGGPQHF. In DNA form, the CDR3 reads TGTGCCAGCAGCTTTTTGTTGATTAGAGGGGCGATGGGGGGGCCCCAGCATTTT.

This chain links TRBV28 with TRBJ2-7; no definite D call. The CDR3 contains 12 residues. The V gene's germline CDR1 is MDHEN and CDR2 SYDVKM. The V and J ends lost 6 bases and 3 bases respectively, with 9 bases between them. CDR3 sequence: CASRPPGYEQYF. In DNA form, the CDR3 reads TGTGCCAGCAGACCCCCAGGCTACGAGCAGTACTTC.

The chain has TRBV3-1 (or the pseudogene TRBV3-2) and TRBJ1-6; D unresolved. This CDR3 contains 14 residues. From germline, CDR1 is LGHDT and CDR2 YNNKEL (reference sequence). Trimming pared 2 bases from V and 13 bases from J, leaving 15 bases between. Here the CDR3 DNA reads TGTGCCAGCAGCCAACGAGGAGGGCGAACGCCCCTCCACTTT. Translated: CASSQRGGRTPLHF.

The J gene is TRBJ1-6, the V gene TRBV2; 7 nucleotides align to TRBD1. CDR1 and CDR2 (germline): SNHLY, FYNNEI. The CDR3 extends over 14 amino acids. V shed 6 bases and J 3 bases; nucleotides not matched to a gene: 2. CDR3 loop: CASRRDSYNSPLHF. The CDR3 nucleotides are TGTGCCAGCAGACGGGACAGCTATAATTCACCCCTCCACTTT.

The V call is TRBV7-9, the J call TRBJ2-7, with D possibly TRBD1 on 5 matching bases. Trimming stripped 2 bases from V and 2 bases from J, with 10 bases between. Per germline, CDR1 SEHNR and CDR2 FQNEAQ (reference sequence). This CDR3 contains 14 residues. CDR3 sequence: CASSLTAGPYEQYF. The CDR3 nucleotides read TGTGCCAGCAGCTTAACGGCAGGGCCCTACGAGCAGTACTTC.

The chain uses TRBV5-1 and TRBJ2-2; D perhaps matches TRBD2 (6 bases). Germline lookup yields CDR1 SGHRS and CDR2 YFSETQ. V lost 1 base to trimming and J lost 4 bases, with 14 bases between them. This CDR3 comprises 16 residues. This CDR3 reads CASSLFGGTGTGELFF. CDR3 DNA: TGCGCCAGCAGCTTGTTTGGCGGGACGGGCACCGGGGAGCTGTTTTTT.

The chain carries TRBV28 and TRBJ2-3; unclear D gene. Between the trimmed V and J ends, which lost 6 bases and 6 bases, there was a span of 10 bases. This CDR3 has 12 amino acids. In germline, CDR1 is MDHEN, CDR2 SYDVKM. Here the CDR3 reads CASSLFVDTQYF. CDR3 nucleotide sequence: TGTGCCAGCAGCCTCTTCGTTGATACGCAGTATTTT.

The rearrangement links TRBV2 to TRBJ1-2; D not certain. Trimming took off 0 bases at V and 8 bases at J, with 13 bases between the two ends. CDR3 size: 14 residues. CDR1 is SNHLY and CDR2 is FYNNEI in the germline V gene. CDR3 in DNA: TGTGCCAGCAGTGAAGCGCCGGGGATAGGCGGCTACACCTTC. Its protein is CASSEAPGIGGYTF.

V usage is TRBV6-5 and J usage is TRBJ2-1; TRBD1 matches 7 bases. Germline-derived CDR1 and CDR2 are MNHEY and SVGAGI. V was clipped by 2 bases and J by 8 bases; unmatched bases: 9. The CDR3 runs 15 residues. CDR3 residues: CASSYRGQAGHEQFF. CDR3 DNA sequence: TGTGCCAGCAGTTACCGCGGACAGGCTGGCCATGAGCAGTTCTTC.

The J gene is TRBJ2-1, the V gene TRBV2; 7 bases fit TRBD2. The CDR3 contains 15 residues. CDR1 is SNHLY, CDR2 FYNNEI, per germline. V lost 5 bases to trimming and J lost 4 bases; unmatched junction nucleotides: 8. The CDR3 is CASSFSSAGYNEQFF. As DNA, the CDR3 is TGTGCCAGCAGTTTTTCATCAGCGGGATACAATGAGCAGTTCTTC.

This clone was seen just once. V usage is TRBV30 and J usage is TRBJ1-3; TRBD1 aligns across 7 bases. The CDR3 extends over 13 amino acids. Trimming at V came to 7 bases and at J to 0 bases, leaving 3 bases not matched to a gene. Looked up from germline, CDR1 is GTSNPN and CDR2 is SVGIG (reference sequence). The CDR3 region is CALQGSSGNTIYF. CDR3 DNA sequence: TGTGCCTTACAGGGGTCCTCTGGAAACACCATATATTTT.

CDR3 nucleotide sequence: TGTGCCAGCAGTTCCCCAGCGGGAGGCACAGATACGCAGTATTTT. It translates to CASSSPAGGTDTQYF. The genes are TRBV28 and TRBJ2-3; 8 nucleotides line up with TRBD2. CDR1 and CDR2 from the germline V gene are MDHEN and SYDVKM. This CDR3 has 15 amino acids. With V trimmed by 4 bases and J by 1 base, 4 bases remained unmatched.

The chain carries TRBV6-2 or TRBV6-3 and TRBJ1-2; no firm D call. This CDR3 comprises 13 residues. Between the trimmed V and J ends, which lost 6 bases and 4 bases, there was a span of 12 bases. Germline lookup yields CDR1 MNHEY and CDR2 SVGEGT. The CDR3, as DNA: TGTGCCAGCAGCCCGCAAGGGAGCTATGGCTACACCTTC. It specifies CASSPQGSYGYTF.

This clone showed up just a few times. The chain employs TRBV23-1 and TRBJ2-6, with D possibly TRBD1 on 5 matching bases. TRBV23-1 is an ORF, and what it does is uncertain. The length of the CDR3 is 17 residues. Between the trimmed V and J ends, which lost 2 bases and 1 base, there was a span of 12 bases. The CDR3 nucleotides are TGCGCCAGCAGTCAAATCCCCAGGGTTTCTGGGGCCAACGTCCTGACTTTC. Translated, it gives CASSQIPRVSGANVLTF.

The V gene is TRBV4-2, the J gene TRBJ2-1, with TRBD2 matching 12 bases. V trimming: 8 bases; J trimming: 7 bases; junction bases outside the gene matches: 9. CDR3 length equals 15 residues. Germline CDR1 and CDR2: LGHNA and YNFKEQ. CDR3 protein: CASSRELAGGNEQFF. CDR3 sequence (DNA): TGTGCCAGCTCTCGGGAACTAGCGGGAGGTAATGAGCAGTTCTTC.

This clone was found once. The chain employs TRBV28 and TRBJ1-2; the match to TRBD1 covers 10 bases. The J segment lost 3 bases and the V segment lost 5 bases, leaving 3 bases of the junction unmatched. The germline CDR1 and CDR2 sequences are MDHEN and SYDVKM. The CDR3 runs 14 residues. CDR3 nucleotide sequence: TGTGCCAGCAGTACGGGACAGGGGTACTATGGCTACACCTTC. Protein: CASSTGQGYYGYTF.

The chain joins TRBV3-1 (or the pseudogene TRBV3-2) to TRBJ2-2; 8 nucleotides match TRBD1. The CDR3 is 16 residues long. The V segment lost 4 bases and the J segment 3 bases; nucleotides outside the gene matches: 7. Germline loops: CDR1 LGHDT, CDR2 YNNKEL (reference sequence). The CDR3 coding sequence is TGTGCCAGCAGCCCGGACAGGGCGCGCTACACCGGGGAGCTGTTTTTT. Residues: CASSPDRARYTGELFF.

A single count supports this clone. V gene TRBV7-8 combines with J gene TRBJ2-5; D is unclear. The CDR3 sequence is 14 residues long. Trimming cost V 4 bases and J 2 bases, with 11 bases left between them. Germline loops: CDR1 SGHVS, CDR2 FQNEAQ. The CDR3 DNA is TGTGCCAGCAGCTCCGGAGCATTTCAAGAGACCCAGTACTTC. Translated: CASSSGAFQETQYF.

The chain is built from TRBV5-1 and TRBJ2-2, with D unclear. Germline CDR1 is SGHRS and CDR2 is YFSETQ. Between the trimmed V and J ends, which lost 0 bases and 6 bases, there was a span of 12 bases. This CDR3 is 15 amino acids long. CDR3 protein: CASSLGPSESGELFF. In DNA, the CDR3 is TGCGCCAGCAGCTTGGGGCCCTCCGAATCCGGGGAGCTGTTTTTT.

This chain links TRBV24-1 with TRBJ1-5; TRBD1 matches at 10 bases. Germline V lookup: CDR1 KGHDR, CDR2 SFDVKD. CDR3 size: 16 residues. V gave up 7 bases and J gave up 3 bases; unmatched junction bases: 8. CDR3 region: CATSKGTGASNQPQHF. CDR3 coding DNA: TGTGCCACCAGCAAAGGGACAGGGGCCTCCAATCAGCCCCAGCATTTT.

This clone was observed a few times. Here the CDR3 DNA reads TGTGCCAGCAGCTTAGGGACAGCTGATACGCAGTATTTT. It is translated as CASSLGTADTQYF. The chain links TRBV11-1 to TRBJ2-3; possible D gene TRBD1, 6 bases. Germline V gene lookup returns CDR1 SGHAT and CDR2 FQDESV (reference sequence). Trimming took off 1 base at V and 6 bases at J, with 8 bases between the two ends. There are 13 residues in the CDR3.

The chain carries TRBV11-3 and TRBJ2-1; 15 nucleotides agree with TRBD2. Germline lookup yields CDR1 SGHNT and CDR2 YENEEA. The CDR3 spans 18 residues. With 5 bases clipped from V and 7 bases from J, the junction kept 12 bases outside the gene matches. The CDR3 bases are TGTGCCAGCAGCCCCAGGGGCCGGACTAGCGGGGGGGGTAATGAGCAGTTCTTC. Translating it yields CASSPRGRTSGGGNEQFF.

The J gene is TRBJ1-2, the V gene TRBV18; 8 bases align to TRBD1. The trim removed 0 bases at V and 5 bases at J, leaving 5 bases unmatched. The CDR3 consists of 15 residues. The germline gives CDR1 KGHSH, CDR2 LQKENI. The DNA of the CDR3 is TGTGCCAGCTCACCACCCTCACAGGGGGGATATGGCTACACCTTC. Protein: CASSPPSQGGYGYTF.

The genes are TRBV7-3 and TRBJ1-2, with D tentatively TRBD1 (6 bases). Germline loops: CDR1 SGHTA, CDR2 FQGTGA. This CDR3 has 13 residues. V lost 5 bases and J 7 bases, leaving 14 bases between the germline ends. This CDR3 reads CASSPQGGAGYTF. CDR3 nucleotides: TGTGCCAGCAGCCCACAGGGAGGGGCTGGCTACACCTTC. Full variable domain (outside the CDR3, taken from reference TRBV7-3 and TRBJ1-2): GAGVSQTPSNKVTEKGKYVELRCDPISGHTALYWYRQSLGQGPEFLIYFQGTGAADDSGLPNDRFFAVRPEGSVSTLKIQRTERGDSAVYLCASSPQGGAGYTFGSGTRLTVV.

The chain carries TRBV12-3 or TRBV12-4 and TRBJ1-1; D gene uncertain. The CDR3 has 13 residues. With 7 bases removed from V and 5 bases from J, the gap between germline ends came to 14 bases. The CDR3: CASNVNTGTEAFF. The DNA for the CDR3 is TGTGCCAGCAATGTCAATACGGGGACTGAAGCTTTCTTT.

J is TRBJ2-7 and V is TRBV24-1; TRBD2 is a possible D gene (6 bases). V was clipped by 3 bases and J by 5 bases, with 10 bases between them. CDR3 length: 13 residues. Germline values: CDR1 KGHDR, CDR2 SFDVKD. The CDR3 sequence is CATSDAGEDEQYF. The CDR3, as DNA: TGTGCCACCAGTGATGCCGGGGAGGACGAGCAGTACTTC.

This clone was found a few times. The chain has TRBV12-5 and TRBJ2-5; TRBD1 might be the D (6 bases). V lost 1 base, J lost 4 bases, and 16 bases lay in between. The CDR3 contains 16 residues. Germline CDR1 is LGHNT and CDR2 is FRNRAP. The CDR3 spells CASGLGRLTGGETQYF. For the CDR3, the DNA is TGTGCTAGTGGTTTGGGACGATTGACAGGAGGAGAGACCCAGTACTTC. The full variable domain, in which reference TRBV12-5 and TRBJ2-5 provide the parts outside the CDR3, is DARVTQTPRHKVTEMGQEVTMRCQPILGHNTVFWYRQTMMQGLELLAYFRNRAPLDDSGMPKDRFSAEMPDATLATLKIQPSEPRDSAVYFCASGLGRLTGGETQYFGPGTRLLVL.

V is TRBV7-9 and J is TRBJ1-1, with D perhaps TRBD1 (6 bases). Germline V gene data show CDR1 as SEHNR and CDR2 as FQNEAQ (reference sequence). The CDR3 is 14 amino acids. V was trimmed by 2 bases and J by 4 bases, leaving 11 bases between them. The CDR3 reads CASSLQGSFTEAFF. In DNA, the CDR3 is TGTGCCAGCAGCTTACAGGGGTCATTCACTGAAGCTTTCTTT. The whole variable domain, filled in from reference TRBV7-9 and TRBJ1-1, reads DTGVSQNPRHKITKRGQNVTFRCDPISEHNRLYWYRQTLGQGPEFLTYFQNEAQLEKSRLLSDRFSAERPKGSFSTLEIQRTEQGDSAMYLCASSLQGSFTEAFFGQGTRLTVV.